This TCR beta chain came from a study of blood T cell repertoires in COVID-19. Using immunoSEQ multiplex PCR, the repertoire was profiled, and TCRdb retains in-frame clones only, with some absent. Of 110,000 to 150,000 clones listed, roughly 88% were seen once; the top ten hold about 4.4%. Germline V gene lookup returns CDR1 MNHNY and CDR2 SVGAGI (reference sequence). V was clipped by 4 bases and J by 5 bases; unmatched bases: 7. The CDR3 is made up of 15 amino acids. The TCR was taken from a man between 45 and 60 years old who had recovered from COVID-19. The sequencing input was PBMCs or T cells enriched from blood (not recorded which). This rearrangement joins TRBV6-6 to TRBJ1-2; 10 positions match TRBD1. The CDR3 is CASSSLDRGLYGYTF. The CDR3 DNA sequence: TGTGCCAGCAGTTCCCTAGACAGGGGGCTTTATGGCTACACCTTC.